Here is one T cell receptor (beta chain) with its context. This sample is drawn from a study of PD-1 blockade in classical Hodgkin lymphoma. The repertoire was sequenced with immunoSEQ multiplex PCR; TCRdb's copy has only in-frame clones and lacks some. The data hold about 15,000 clones, with 55% to 70% observed a single time. Brentuximab vedotin exposure varied among the patients, all of whom had relapsed after autologous stem cell transplantation. V gave up 1 base and J gave up 2 bases; unmatched junction bases: 10. CDR1 MNHNS and CDR2 SASEGT come from the germline V gene. CDR3 size: 17 residues. The clonotype comes from a human donor with classical Hodgkin lymphoma. Sequenced material: peripheral blood mononuclear cells (PBMCs), taken at baseline. The chain combines TRBV6-1 with TRBJ2-5; 7 bases align to TRBD1. The chain's CDR3 is CASSEDGTVTIQETQYF. CDR3 coding DNA: TGTGCCAGCAGTGAAGACGGGACAGTGACGATTCAAGAGACCCAGTACTTC.